What follows are 5 T cell receptor beta chains derived from one specimen sequenced in a study of T cells in women clearing cervical HPV infection. Here immunoSEQ multiplex PCR was the method, and the copy in TCRdb shows in-frame clones only, minus some. The sample holds more than 25,000 clones. Specimen: blood buffy coat. The source is a woman between 18 and 75 years old with a cervical HPV16 infection that either progressed to CIN3+ or cleared (not recorded which).

To note about this clone: The CDR3 is cut off 3 residues early in the read; its end comes from the germline J gene. This chain connects TRBV5-1 to TRBJ2-5; D is possibly TRBD2 (7 bases). Germline CDR1 and CDR2: SGHRS and YFSETQ. The CDR3 consists of 14 residues. The germline V and J ends were trimmed by 4 bases and 5 bases, with 15 bases remaining between them. This CDR3 is CASSTSGGLETQYF. CDR3 bases read: TGCGCCAGCAGCACATCCGGGGGGCTTGAGACC.

Concerning this clone: The read ends 3 residues before the CDR3 terminus; that terminus is restored from the germline J gene. The chain is built from TRBV19 and TRBJ2-3; weak D call: TRBD2 (6 bases). The CDR3 has 15 amino acids. CDR1 is LNHDA, CDR2 SQIVND, per germline (reference sequence). V was pared by 0 bases and J by 2 bases, with 9 bases between. The CDR3 DNA, read in part, is TGTGCCAGTAGTATAGACGGGACTGCCACAGATACG. It translates to CASSIDGTATDT. The whole CDR3 sequence reads CASSIDGTATDTQYF.

As to this clone: The read gets to within 3 residues of the CDR3 end, and the germline J gene fills in the rest. The V and J genes are TRBV19 and TRBJ1-2; D unresolved. The CDR3 sequence is 15 residues long. The V gene's germline CDR1 is LNHDA and CDR2 SQIVND (reference sequence). Trimming left V 0 bases short and J 3 bases short, with 11 bases between. The CDR3 region is CASSIEGSLYYGYTF. The sequenced part of the CDR3 DNA is TGTGCCAGTAGTATAGAGGGCAGCCTCTACTATGGC.

About this clone: A read error may account for a junction end that differs from germline. Read data end 3 residues before the CDR3 end; the end is taken from the germline J gene. The chain uses TRBV7-2 and TRBJ2-5, with D maybe TRBD2 (7 bases). CDR1 and CDR2 from the germline V gene are SGHTA and FQGNSA. CDR3 length: 15 residues. The CDR3 DNA, read in part, is TGTGCCAGCAGCTTAGGAGGGGGGGACCAGGAGACC. As protein: CASSLGGGDQET. In full, the CDR3 is CASSLGGGDQETQYF.

With respect to this clone: The missing CDR3 end, 3 residues past where the read stops, is filled in from the germline J gene. The rearrangement joins TRBV6-2 or TRBV6-3 to TRBJ2-2; 8 bases are shared with TRBD2. V was pared by 2 bases and J by 3 bases, with 5 bases of the junction left unmatched. Germline V CDR1 and CDR2: MNHEY, SVGEGT. This CDR3 has 16 residues. CDR3 loop: CASSYLGLVDTGELFF. CDR3 bases read: TGTGCCAGCAGTTACCTGGGACTAGTTGACACCGGGGAG.